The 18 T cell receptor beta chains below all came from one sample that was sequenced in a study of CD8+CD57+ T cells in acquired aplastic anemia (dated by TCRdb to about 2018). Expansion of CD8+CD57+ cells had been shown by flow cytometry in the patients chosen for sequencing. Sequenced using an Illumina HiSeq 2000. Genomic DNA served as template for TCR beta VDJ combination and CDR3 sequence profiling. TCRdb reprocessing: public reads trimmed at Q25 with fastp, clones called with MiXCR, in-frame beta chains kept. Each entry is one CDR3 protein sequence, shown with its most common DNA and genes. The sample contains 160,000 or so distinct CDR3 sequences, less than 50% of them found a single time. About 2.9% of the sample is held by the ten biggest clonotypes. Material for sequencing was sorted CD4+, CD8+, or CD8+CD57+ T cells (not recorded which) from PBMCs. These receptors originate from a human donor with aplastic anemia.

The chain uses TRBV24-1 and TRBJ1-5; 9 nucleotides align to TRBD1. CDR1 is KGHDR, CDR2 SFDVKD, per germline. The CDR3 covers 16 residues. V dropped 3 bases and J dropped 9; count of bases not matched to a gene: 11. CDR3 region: CATSDAPGQGWVPQHF. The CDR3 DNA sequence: TGTGCCACCAGTGATGCCCCGGGACAGGGATGGGTGCCCCAGCATTTT.

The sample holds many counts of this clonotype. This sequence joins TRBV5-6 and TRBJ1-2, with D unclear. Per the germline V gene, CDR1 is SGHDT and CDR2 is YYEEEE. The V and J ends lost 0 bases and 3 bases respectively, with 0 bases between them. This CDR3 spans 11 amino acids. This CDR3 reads CASSLDYGYTF. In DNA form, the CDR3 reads TGTGCCAGCAGCTTGGACTATGGCTACACCTTC. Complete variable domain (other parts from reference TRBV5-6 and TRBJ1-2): DAGVTQSPTHLIKTRGQQVTLRCSPKSGHDTVSWYQQALGQGPQFIFQYYEEEERQRGNFPDRFSGHQFPNYSSELNVNALLLGDSALYLCASSLDYGYTFGSGTRLTVV.

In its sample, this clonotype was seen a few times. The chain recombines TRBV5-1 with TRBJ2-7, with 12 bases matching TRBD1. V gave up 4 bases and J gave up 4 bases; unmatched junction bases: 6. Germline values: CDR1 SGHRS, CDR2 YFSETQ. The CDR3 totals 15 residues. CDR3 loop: CASSQGTGGIYEQYF. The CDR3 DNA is TGCGCCAGCAGCCAGGGGACAGGGGGCATTTACGAGCAGTACTTC. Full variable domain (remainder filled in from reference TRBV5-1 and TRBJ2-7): KAGVTQTPRYLIKTRGQQVTLSCSPISGHRSVSWYQQTPGQGLQFLFEYFSETQRNKGNFPGRFSGRQFSNSRSEMNVSTLELGDSALYLCASSQGTGGIYEQYFGPGTRLTVT.

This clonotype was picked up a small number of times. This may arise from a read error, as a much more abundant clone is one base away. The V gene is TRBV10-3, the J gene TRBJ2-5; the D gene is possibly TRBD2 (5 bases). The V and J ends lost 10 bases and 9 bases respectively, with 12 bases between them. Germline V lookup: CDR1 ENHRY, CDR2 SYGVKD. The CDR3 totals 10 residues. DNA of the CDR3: TGTGCCACTACCGAGGAGGCCCAGTACTTC. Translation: CATTEEAQYF.

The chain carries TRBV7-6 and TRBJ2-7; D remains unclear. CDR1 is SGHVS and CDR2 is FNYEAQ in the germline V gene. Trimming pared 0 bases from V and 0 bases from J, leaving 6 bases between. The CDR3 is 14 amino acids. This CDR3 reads CASSLAPASYEQYF. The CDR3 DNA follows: TGTGCCAGCAGCTTAGCGCCAGCCTCCTACGAGCAGTACTTC.

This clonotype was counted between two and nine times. The CDR3 DNA reads as TGTGCCATCACTGGACAGGGACTTTCCTACGAGCAGTACTTC. It specifies CAITGQGLSYEQYF. This chain links TRBV10-3 with TRBJ2-7; 8 bases are a match to TRBD1. The CDR3 loop spans 14 amino acids. Germline-derived CDR1 and CDR2 are ENHRY and SYGVKD. V shed 7 bases, J shed 1 base, and the junction held 6 bases outside the gene matches.

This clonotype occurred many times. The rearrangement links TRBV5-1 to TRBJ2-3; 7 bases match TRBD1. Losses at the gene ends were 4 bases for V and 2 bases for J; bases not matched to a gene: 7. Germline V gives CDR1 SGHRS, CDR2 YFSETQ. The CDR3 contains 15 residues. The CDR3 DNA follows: TGCGCCAGCAGCCCCGGACAGGCCAACACAGATACGCAGTATTTT. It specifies CASSPGQANTDTQYF.

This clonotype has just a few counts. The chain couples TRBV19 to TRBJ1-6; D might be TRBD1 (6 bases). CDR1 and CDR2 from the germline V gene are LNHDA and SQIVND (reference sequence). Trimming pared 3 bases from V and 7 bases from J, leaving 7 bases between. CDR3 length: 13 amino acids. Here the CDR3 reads CASSIQGNSPLHF. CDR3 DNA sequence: TGTGCCAGTAGTATCCAGGGGAATTCACCCCTCCACTTT.

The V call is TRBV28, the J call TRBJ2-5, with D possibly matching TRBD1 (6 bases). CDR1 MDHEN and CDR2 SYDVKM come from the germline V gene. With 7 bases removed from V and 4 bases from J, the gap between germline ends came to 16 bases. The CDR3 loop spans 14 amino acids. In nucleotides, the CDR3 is TGTGCCAGCACGGAACAGGGTGGTGGAGAGACCCAGTACTTC. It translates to CASTEQGGGETQYF.

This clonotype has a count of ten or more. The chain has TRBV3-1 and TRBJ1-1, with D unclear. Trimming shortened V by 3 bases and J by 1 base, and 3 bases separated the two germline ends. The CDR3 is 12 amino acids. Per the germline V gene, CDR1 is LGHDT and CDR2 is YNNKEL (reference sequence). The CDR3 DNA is TGTGCCAGCAGCCACGGGAACACTGAAGCTTTCTTT. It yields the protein CASSHGNTEAFF.

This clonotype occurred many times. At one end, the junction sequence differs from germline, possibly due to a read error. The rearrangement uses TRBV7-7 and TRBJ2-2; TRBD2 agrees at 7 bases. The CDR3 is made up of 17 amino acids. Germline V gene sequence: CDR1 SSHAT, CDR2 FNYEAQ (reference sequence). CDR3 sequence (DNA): TGTGCTAGCAGCTTGTCTAGCGGAGCCCGGAACACCGGGGAGCTGTTTTTT. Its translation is CASSLSSGARNTGELFF.

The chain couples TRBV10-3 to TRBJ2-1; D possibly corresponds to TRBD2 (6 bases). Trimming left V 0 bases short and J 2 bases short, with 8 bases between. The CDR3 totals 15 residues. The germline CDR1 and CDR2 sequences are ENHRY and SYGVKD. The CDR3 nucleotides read TGTGCCATCAGTGAGTCGGGGGGACCCTACAATGAGCAGTTCTTC. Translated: CAISESGGPYNEQFF.

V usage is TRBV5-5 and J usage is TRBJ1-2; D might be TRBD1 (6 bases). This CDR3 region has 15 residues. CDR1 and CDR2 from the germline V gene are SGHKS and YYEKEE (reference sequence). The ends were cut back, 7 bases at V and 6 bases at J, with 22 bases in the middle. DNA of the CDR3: TGTGCCAGCCAAGTCGGGGAGGGGGTGACAAATGGCTACACCTTC. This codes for CASQVGEGVTNGYTF.

CDR3 sequence: CATSRDDSGSRDEQFF. CDR3 in DNA: TGTGCCACCAGCAGAGATGATAGCGGGAGTCGGGATGAGCAGTTCTTC. This chain connects TRBV15 to TRBJ2-1; 9 nucleotides line up with TRBD2. J was trimmed by 8 bases and V by 0 bases; bases with no gene match: 8. Germline V gene lookup returns CDR1 LNHNV and CDR2 YYDKDF (reference sequence). This CDR3 is built from 16 residues. The full variable domain, in which reference TRBV15 and TRBJ2-1 provide the parts outside the CDR3, is DAMVIQNPRYQVTQFGKPVTLSCSQTLNHNVMYWYQQKSSQAPKLLFHYYDKDFNNEADTPDNFQSRRPNTSFCFLDIRSPGLGDTAMYLCATSRDDSGSRDEQFFGPGTRLTVL.

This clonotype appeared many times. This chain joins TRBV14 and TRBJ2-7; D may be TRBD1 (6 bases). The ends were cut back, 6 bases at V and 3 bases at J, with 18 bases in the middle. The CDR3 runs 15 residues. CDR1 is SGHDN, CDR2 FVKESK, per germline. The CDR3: CASSHTMTGGYEQYF. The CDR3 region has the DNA TGTGCCAGCAGTCACACCATGACAGGAGGCTACGAGCAGTACTTC.

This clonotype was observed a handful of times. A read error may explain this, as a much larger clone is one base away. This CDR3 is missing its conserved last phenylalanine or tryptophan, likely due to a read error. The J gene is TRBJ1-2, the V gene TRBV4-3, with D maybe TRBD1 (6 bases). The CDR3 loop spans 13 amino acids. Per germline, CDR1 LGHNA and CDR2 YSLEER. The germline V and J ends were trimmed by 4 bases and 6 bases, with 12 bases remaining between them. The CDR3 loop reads CASSRSGEDGYTL. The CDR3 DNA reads TGCGCCAGCAGCCGTTCAGGGGAAGATGGCTACACCCTC.

CDR3: CASSMGHRELFF. CDR3 bases: TGTGCCAGTAGTATGGGACACCGGGAGCTGTTTTTT. This rearrangement joins TRBV19 to TRBJ2-2; maybe TRBD1 (6 bases). Germline V CDR1 and CDR2: LNHDA, SQIVND (reference sequence). This CDR3 is built from 12 residues. V was cut by 3 bases and J by 9 bases, with 8 bases left in between.

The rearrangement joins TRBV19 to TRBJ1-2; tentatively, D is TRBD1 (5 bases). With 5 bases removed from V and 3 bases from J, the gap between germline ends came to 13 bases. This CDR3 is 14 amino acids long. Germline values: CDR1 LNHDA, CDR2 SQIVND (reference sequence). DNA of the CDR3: TGTGCCAGTAGTTCCCGGGGCAGGGACTATGGCTACACCTTC. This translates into CASSSRGRDYGYTF.